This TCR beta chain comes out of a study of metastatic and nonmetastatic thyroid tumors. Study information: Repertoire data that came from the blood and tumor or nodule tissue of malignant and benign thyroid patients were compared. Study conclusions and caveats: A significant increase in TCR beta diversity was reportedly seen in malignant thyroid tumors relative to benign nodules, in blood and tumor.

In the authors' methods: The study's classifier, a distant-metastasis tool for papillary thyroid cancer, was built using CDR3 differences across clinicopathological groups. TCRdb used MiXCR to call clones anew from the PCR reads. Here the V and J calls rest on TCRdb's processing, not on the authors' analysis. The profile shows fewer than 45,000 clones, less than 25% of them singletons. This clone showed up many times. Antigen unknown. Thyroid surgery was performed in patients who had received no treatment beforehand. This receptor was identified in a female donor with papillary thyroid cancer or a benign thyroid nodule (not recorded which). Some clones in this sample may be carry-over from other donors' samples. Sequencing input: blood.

The CDR3 DNA is TGTGCCACCGGGACAACTGCAACTAATGAAAAACTGTTTTTT. As protein: CATGTTATNEKLFF. The V call is TRBV19, the J call TRBJ1-4; a weak D match, TRBD1 (6 bases). In germline, CDR1 is LNHDA, CDR2 SQIVND (reference sequence). The CDR3 covers 14 residues. V was pared by 10 bases and J by 0 bases, with 12 bases between. The variable domain in full, with the rest retrieved from reference TRBV19 and TRBJ1-4, is DGGITQSPKYLFRKEGQNVTLSCEQNLNHDAMYWYRQDPGQGLRLIYYSQIVNDFQKGDIAEGYSVSREKKESFPLTVTSAQKNPTAFYLCATGTTATNEKLFFGSGTQLSVL.